Below are 20 T cell receptor beta chains sequenced from a single sample in a study of blood T cells in healthy people across ages. A second PCR, run for about 7 to 12 cycles, used a sample-barcoded 5' primer plus a J-beta primer mix. TCRdb passed the 5' RACE reads through MiXCR, listing each CDR3 protein once. Among about 970,000 distinct CDR3 sequences listed, roughly half were seen once. The sequenced sample consisted of blood. These TCRs come from a woman aged 55-75 years in good health.

The sample holds one count of this clonotype. The rearrangement uses TRBV11-2 and TRBJ2-1; 11 bases line up with TRBD2. The germline V gene has CDR1 SGHAT and CDR2 FQNNGV. With V trimmed by 1 base and J by 4 bases, 3 bases remained unmatched. This CDR3 contains 16 residues. The CDR3 DNA reads as TGTGCCAGCAGCTTAGTTTCTAGCGGGAGGTACAATGAGCAGTTCTTC. This codes for CASSLVSSGRYNEQFF.

V gene TRBV4-1 combines with J gene TRBJ2-1; unclear D gene. The V gene's germline CDR1 is MGHRA and CDR2 YSYEKL. CDR3 length: 15 residues. V dropped 1 base and J dropped 2 bases, with 9 bases sitting between them. The CDR3 here is CASSQGWAAYNEQFF. The CDR3, as DNA: TGCGCCAGCAGCCAAGGATGGGCCGCCTACAATGAGCAGTTCTTC.

The chain recombines TRBV3-1 with TRBJ2-1, with 10 positions matching TRBD2. The CDR3 sequence is 19 residues long. CDR1 is LGHDT and CDR2 is YNNKEL in the germline V gene (reference sequence). Germline trimming cut 0 bases from V and 0 bases from J; bases unmatched to any gene: 8. This CDR3 is CASSQDGLAELASYNEQFF. CDR3 in DNA: TGTGCCAGCAGCCAAGATGGACTAGCGGAATTAGCCTCCTACAATGAGCAGTTCTTC.

In DNA form, the CDR3 reads TGTGCCAGCAGTATGAATAGGGACAGTTTCCTTGATGAGCAGTACTTC. Its protein is CASSMNRDSFLDEQYF. V gene TRBV27 combines with J gene TRBJ2-5; 7 bases are shared with TRBD1. The CDR3 is 16 amino acids. The junction had 20 bases not matched to a gene; V was cut back by 5 bases and J by 11 bases. Germline V lookup: CDR1 MNHEY, CDR2 SMNVEV (reference sequence).

This clonotype appeared many times. The rearrangement uses TRBV25-1 and TRBJ1-2; weak D call: TRBD1 (5 bases). Per the germline V gene, CDR1 is MGHDK and CDR2 is SYGVNS. V was clipped by 6 bases and J by 6 bases, with 23 bases between them. This CDR3 is 16 amino acids long. CDR3 in DNA: TGTGCCAGCAGCCCGCCCGTGATACAAAGGGGTGATGGCTACACCTTC. It is translated as CASSPPVIQRGDGYTF.

The chain is built from TRBV6-5 and TRBJ1-2; TRBD1 might be the D (6 bases). Germline CDR1 is MNHEY and CDR2 is SVGAGI. The CDR3 runs to 14 residues. V dropped 0 bases and J dropped 4 bases, with 9 bases sitting between them. The CDR3 protein is CASSYSGAGYGYTF. The CDR3 region has the DNA TGTGCCAGCAGTTACTCGGGGGCAGGCTATGGCTACACCTTC.

The chain recombines TRBV9 with TRBJ2-5; D remains ambiguous. In germline, CDR1 is SGDLS, CDR2 YYNGEE. The CDR3 runs to 14 residues. Trimming removed 0 bases at V and 7 bases at J, with 13 bases between. CDR3 region: CASSVATESGTQYF. The CDR3 DNA is TGTGCCAGCAGCGTAGCTACGGAGTCGGGGACCCAGTACTTC. Full variable domain (remainder filled in from reference TRBV9 and TRBJ2-5): DSGVTQTPKHLITATGQRVTLRCSPRSGDLSVYWYQQSLDQGLQFLIQYYNGEERAKGNILERFSAQQFPDLHSELNLSSLELGDSALYFCASSVATESGTQYFGPGTRLLVL.

This chain connects TRBV18 to TRBJ2-3; 7 bases align to TRBD1. V lost 1 base to trimming and J lost 5 bases; unmatched junction nucleotides: 6. There are 15 residues in the CDR3. Germline CDR1 KGHSH, CDR2 LQKENI. The CDR3 loop is CASSPRGQARDTQYF. The CDR3 bases are TGTGCCAGCTCACCACGCGGACAGGCGAGAGATACGCAGTATTTT.

This clonotype was counted only a few times. V and J are TRBV7-6 and TRBJ2-1, with TRBD2 as a possible D gene (5 bases). The length of the CDR3 is 15 residues. CDR1 and CDR2 from the germline V gene are SGHVS and FNYEAQ. V dropped 8 bases and J dropped 6 bases, with 20 bases sitting between them. CDR3 protein: CASSPHLGGSNEQFF. CDR3 DNA: TGTGCCAGCTCCCCCCACCTAGGCGGGTCCAATGAGCAGTTCTTC.

A few counts support this clonotype. The CDR3 protein is CASSLGSSGSRADTQYF. As DNA, the CDR3 is TGTGCCAGCAGCCTCGGTTCTAGCGGAAGCCGGGCGGATACGCAGTATTTT. The genes are TRBV7-6 and TRBJ2-3; TRBD2 aligns across 7 bases. The germline CDR1 and CDR2 sequences are SGHVS and FNYEAQ. Trimming at V came to 5 bases and at J to 6 bases, leaving 17 bases not matched to a gene. CDR3 length equals 17 residues.

Only a few counts were recorded for this clonotype. The V and J genes are TRBV14 and TRBJ2-7, with TRBD1 identical over 9 bases. Germline CDR1 is SGHDN and CDR2 is FVKESK. V dropped 4 bases and J dropped 4; count of bases not matched to a gene: 8. The CDR3 sequence is 15 residues long. The CDR3 protein is CASSRTGTGLYEQYF. The CDR3 DNA follows: TGTGCCAGCAGCCGCACCGGGACAGGGCTGTACGAGCAGTACTTC.

This clonotype was seen only a few times. The J gene is TRBJ2-7, the V gene TRBV15, with D possibly TRBD2 on 6 matching bases. Germline loops: CDR1 LNHNV, CDR2 YYDKDF (reference sequence). The CDR3 totals 15 residues. V was shortened by 0 bases and J by 3 bases, with 12 bases between the two germline ends. The CDR3 sequence is CATSRDLGGVYEQYF. The CDR3 coding sequence is TGTGCCACCAGCAGAGATCTAGGAGGGGTCTACGAGCAGTACTTC.

The V call is TRBV24-1, the J call TRBJ2-5; D might be TRBD2 (6 bases). CDR1 is KGHDR and CDR2 is SFDVKD in the germline V gene. This CDR3 is 16 amino acids long. Trimming removed 3 bases from V and 4 bases from J, with 17 bases in between. The CDR3 nucleotides read TGTGCCACCAGTGATCTACTAGGCGGGGTGGGAGAGACCCAGTACTTC. Translation gives CATSDLLGGVGETQYF.

The gene calls are TRBV18 and TRBJ2-3; D remains ambiguous. The germline CDR1 and CDR2 sequences are KGHSH and LQKENI. The CDR3 is 16 amino acids. Trimming took off 3 bases at V and 2 bases at J, with 15 bases between the two ends. CDR3 DNA sequence: TGTGCCAGCTCACCGCGTCAGATACTAAACACAGATACGCAGTATTTT. Amino acids: CASSPRQILNTDTQYF.

The rearrangement uses TRBV10-1 and TRBJ2-1, with D possibly TRBD2 on 5 matching bases. Germline CDR1 reads WNHNN; CDR2 reads SYGVQD (reference sequence). V gave up 6 bases and J gave up 0 bases, with 15 bases separating them. The CDR3 is 16 amino acids. Here the CDR3 reads CASRTDADCSYNEQFF. The CDR3 DNA sequence: TGCGCCAGCAGAACCGATGCGGACTGCTCCTACAATGAGCAGTTCTTC.

The genes are TRBV7-2 and TRBJ2-7; D tentatively reads TRBD1 or TRBD2 (5 bases each). The CDR3 is 14 amino acids. Germline V gives CDR1 SGHTA, CDR2 FQGNSA. The ends were cut back, 5 bases at V and 2 bases at J, with 13 bases in the middle. CDR3 sequence reads: CASSRFGTAYEQYF. The CDR3 coding sequence is TGTGCCAGCAGCCGTTTCGGGACCGCCTACGAGCAGTACTTC.

The rearrangement uses TRBV7-2 and TRBJ1-2; 7 positions agree with TRBD1. The trim removed 6 bases at V and 8 bases at J, leaving 15 bases unmatched. The germline CDR1 and CDR2 sequences are SGHTA and FQGNSA. The CDR3 covers 15 residues. The CDR3, as DNA: TGTGCCAGCAGTCGTTCGGGGGACAGTCCCTTCGGCTACACCTTC. Its protein product is CASSRSGDSPFGYTF.

The chain recombines TRBV5-6 with TRBJ2-5; TRBD1 matches at 7 bases. The germline V gene has CDR1 SGHDT and CDR2 YYEEEE. This CDR3 comprises 13 residues. The junction had 5 bases not matched to a gene; V was cut back by 4 bases and J by 5 bases. The CDR3 DNA is TGTGCCAGCAGCGCGCAGGGGGTGGAGACCCAGTACTTC. Protein: CASSAQGVETQYF.

This clonotype was observed a few times. This rearrangement joins TRBV10-3 to TRBJ1-4; TRBD1 is a possible D gene (5 bases). Per germline, CDR1 ENHRY and CDR2 SYGVKD. The CDR3 has 17 amino acids. With 0 bases removed from V and 0 bases from J, the gap between germline ends came to 11 bases. The CDR3 here is CAISESLRGATNEKLFF. CDR3 DNA sequence: TGTGCCATCAGTGAGTCTTTGAGGGGAGCAACTAATGAAAAACTGTTTTTT.

The V and J genes are TRBV27 and TRBJ1-1; no definite D call. V shed 8 bases and J shed 1 base, with 11 bases lying between them. The germline CDR1 and CDR2 sequences are MNHEY and SMNVEV (reference sequence). The CDR3 runs to 13 residues. CDR3 loop: CASRISANTEAFF. The CDR3 DNA reads TGTGCCAGCCGTATTTCCGCGAACACTGAAGCTTTCTTT.